This T cell receptor beta chain was observed in a study of blood T cell repertoires in COVID-19 (dated by TCRdb to the early 2020s). Notes on the research overall: Samples from collaborators originated in the United States, Italy and Spain and spanned both the acute and convalescent phases of COVID-19. The material from the prospective study consisted of cDNA or gDNA derived from T cells, B-cell-depleted T cells, or PBMCs. Subjects who had been exposed to COVID-19, were actively infected with it, or had recovered from it provided the deeply sampled blood TCRbeta repertoires that made up the dataset. The repertoires were released in a freely available public database intended as a resource for research on the immune response to SARS-CoV-2. Samples came from the ongoing ImmuneRACE study (first 160 participants) plus 1,254 subjects from 6 global collaborators. Nearly every sample came with metadata listing a de-identified subject ID, COVID-19 status, age in years and sex. Where available, HLA class I and class II types were obtained from metadata supplied by the sample provider rather than from assay-based typing.

The immunoSEQ Assay, a bias-controlled multiplex PCR, was used to amplify TCRbeta CDR3 regions from genomic DNA. The original pipeline was this. Nucleated cell counts per sample were estimated from amplification of reference gene primers within the assay. Sequence reads were collapsed and filtered to measure the absolute abundance of every unique TCRbeta CDR3 rearrangement. For each sample, productive Simpson clonality was calculated as the square root of Simpson's diversity index over productive rearrangements. TCRdb stores this immuneACCESS table with in-frame sequences only. Part of the clones is absent; in the studies checked, under half of the shortfall reflects unresolved V genes, and no reason is known for the rest. The V and J calls and clone size come from that table; D and trimming were worked out from the DNA. The sample data list about 30,000 clones, and over 75% of these were observed just once. The ten biggest clones cover around 7% of the sample.

Based on the germline V gene (reference sequence), the CDR1 and CDR2 sequences are MNHEY and SMNVEV. V and J are truncated by 0 bases and 2 bases respectively, leaving an intervening sequence of 8 bases. Inclusive of the bounding cysteine and phenylalanine, the CDR3 is 14 residues long. Of the read, only the CDR3 DNA is kept; its 42 bases are in frame from base 1. General study outcomes and caveats: The amount of clinical and demographic metadata varied by source and participant and was provided uncurated.

Each collaborating institution followed its own protocols to collect whole blood in K2EDTA tubes. For TCRbeta analysis, collaborators shipped samples as frozen whole blood, isolated PBMCs, or DNA extracted from either of those sample types. Turning to this clone: Its antigen has not been determined. Per-nucleotide qualities are absent, and no much larger clonotype sits a single base away.

The chain employs TRBV27 and TRBJ2-7, and TRBD2 may be the D gene, going by 5 matching bases. Sequenced: peripheral blood. This clonotype was obtained from a man aged 60-69 years with active COVID-19. The CDR3 protein is CASSLSPGTYEQYF. DNA sequence: TGTGCCAGCAGTTTATCCCCGGGGACCTACGAGCAGTACTTC.